The 24 T cell receptor beta chains listed next were all sequenced from one sample in a study of cytomegalovirus exposure and HLA in healthy donors. Clones were read by immunoSEQ multiplex PCR, and TCRdb kept only the in-frame ones, dropping some. There are 250,000 to 300,000 clones in the sample; 90% occur only once, and 0.37% lies in the top ten. The specimen sequenced was PBMCs. Receptors originate from a woman aged 18-30 years in good health and CMV-seronegative.

This clone was seen once. The chain joins TRBV19 to TRBJ1-5; D uncertain. Trimming shortened V by 5 bases and J by 5 bases, and 10 bases separated the two germline ends. The CDR3 is 13 residues long. In germline, CDR1 is LNHDA, CDR2 SQIVND (reference sequence). CDR3 in amino acids: CASSPGVDQPQHF. In DNA form, the CDR3 reads TGTGCCAGTAGTCCCGGGGTTGATCAGCCCCAGCATTTT. Full variable domain (outside the CDR3, taken from reference TRBV19 and TRBJ1-5): DGGITQSPKYLFRKEGQNVTLSCEQNLNHDAMYWYRQDPGQGLRLIYYSQIVNDFQKGDIAEGYSVSREKKESFPLTVTSAQKNPTAFYLCASSPGVDQPQHFGDGTRLSIL.

The V call is TRBV2, the J call TRBJ1-1; tentative D call: TRBD1 (6 bases). Germline lookup yields CDR1 SNHLY and CDR2 FYNNEI. V gave up 8 bases and J gave up 0 bases, with 13 bases separating them. There are 14 residues in the CDR3. The CDR3 reads CASRKQGLNTEAFF. CDR3 coding DNA: TGTGCCAGCCGGAAGCAGGGGCTGAACACTGAAGCTTTCTTT. The variable domain in full, completed from reference TRBV2 and TRBJ1-1, reads EPEVTQTPSHQVTQMGQEVILRCVPISNHLYFYWYRQILGQKVEFLVSFYNNEISEKSEIFDDQFSVERPDGSNFTLKIRSTKLEDSAMYFCASRKQGLNTEAFFGQGTRLTVV.

The genes are TRBV19 and TRBJ1-1, with D perhaps matching TRBD1 (5 bases). Germline V gene sequence: CDR1 LNHDA, CDR2 SQIVND (reference sequence). The CDR3 spans 13 residues. The V and J ends lost 10 bases and 4 bases respectively, with 16 bases between them. CDR3 sequence: CATSLGGGTEAFF. Written as DNA, the CDR3 is TGTGCCACCTCGTTGGGGGGGGGCACTGAAGCTTTCTTT.

The chain has TRBV5-1 and TRBJ2-4; TRBD2 matches at 9 bases. J lost 0 bases, V lost 4 bases, and 14 bases had no gene match. The CDR3 loop spans 19 amino acids. Germline CDR1 and CDR2: SGHRS and YFSETQ. This CDR3 reads CASSPVGRGGNLAKNIQYF. The CDR3 DNA follows: TGCGCCAGCAGCCCGGTAGGGCGGGGGGGAAATCTAGCCAAAAACATTCAGTACTTC. Looking up the rest from reference TRBV5-1 and TRBJ2-4 gives the full variable domain: KAGVTQTPRYLIKTRGQQVTLSCSPISGHRSVSWYQQTPGQGLQFLFEYFSETQRNKGNFPGRFSGRQFSNSRSEMNVSTLELGDSALYLCASSPVGRGGNLAKNIQYFGAGTRLSVL.

The V gene is TRBV27, the J gene TRBJ2-3, with TRBD2 identical over 14 bases. The CDR3 has 18 residues. V lost 5 bases and J lost 10; bases outside the gene matches: 17. Per germline, CDR1 MNHEY and CDR2 SMNVEV (reference sequence). The CDR3 coding sequence is TGTGCCAGCAGTGCCGGACTAGCGGGGGGCTCCTTAATCCCCCCGCAGTATTTT. This codes for CASSAGLAGGSLIPPQYF.

J is TRBJ1-5 and V is TRBV10-3, with 9 positions matching TRBD1. The CDR3 is 14 amino acids. Germline V gives CDR1 ENHRY, CDR2 SYGVKD. Trimming removed 2 bases from V and 5 bases from J; junction bases left unmatched: 1. CDR3 DNA sequence: TGTGCCATCAGTGAGACAGGGGGCGATCAGCCCCAGCATTTT. Translation: CAISETGGDQPQHF.

The rearrangement uses TRBV4-1 and TRBJ2-4; 9 bases line up with TRBD1. Germline trimming cut 2 bases from V and 6 bases from J; bases unmatched to any gene: 8. Germline CDR1 MGHRA, CDR2 YSYEKL. This CDR3 has 16 amino acids. The CDR3 DNA reads as TGCGCCAGCAGCCAAAAAACAGGGGGCTTGGGAAACATTCAGTACTTC. Translation: CASSQKTGGLGNIQYF.

The gene calls are TRBV5-1 and TRBJ1-6; 9 positions agree with TRBD1. Germline V lookup: CDR1 SGHRS, CDR2 YFSETQ. Germline trimming cut 4 bases from V and 9 bases from J; bases unmatched to any gene: 14. The CDR3 consists of 17 residues. The CDR3: CASSGLPGTGSGSPLHF. The CDR3 DNA sequence: TGCGCCAGCAGCGGACTACCCGGGACAGGGAGCGGTTCACCCCTCCACTTT.

The J gene is TRBJ2-5, the V gene TRBV5-1; the match to TRBD1 covers 9 bases. Germline lookup yields CDR1 SGHRS and CDR2 YFSETQ. This CDR3 has 17 residues. J gave up 5 bases and V 3 bases, and 14 bases lay outside the gene matches. CDR3 nucleotides: TGCGCCAGCAGCTCCTCAAGGGCACAGGGGGCTCCGGAGACCCAGTACTTC. Amino acids: CASSSSRAQGAPETQYF. Combining the CDR3 with reference TRBV5-1 and TRBJ2-5 gives the whole variable domain KAGVTQTPRYLIKTRGQQVTLSCSPISGHRSVSWYQQTPGQGLQFLFEYFSETQRNKGNFPGRFSGRQFSNSRSEMNVSTLELGDSALYLCASSSSRAQGAPETQYFGPGTRLLVL.

The gene calls are TRBV11-2 and TRBJ2-1, with 11 nucleotides matching TRBD2. The J segment lost 7 bases and the V segment lost 5 bases, leaving 7 bases of the junction unmatched. This CDR3 is 15 amino acids long. Looked up from germline, CDR1 is SGHAT and CDR2 is FQNNGV. CDR3: CASSLLAGVINEQFF. The CDR3 coding sequence is TGTGCCAGCAGCCTACTAGCGGGGGTGATAAATGAGCAGTTCTTC.

The chain has TRBV7-3 and TRBJ2-1; maybe TRBD2 (5 bases). Germline loops: CDR1 SGHTA, CDR2 FQGTGA. The CDR3 has 15 residues. V dropped 1 base and J dropped 3 bases, with 10 bases sitting between them. CDR3 sequence reads: CASSLRGDYYNEQFF. CDR3 in DNA: TGTGCCAGCAGCTTAAGGGGTGACTACTACAATGAGCAGTTCTTC.

The genes are TRBV27 and TRBJ2-1; 9 nucleotides line up with TRBD1. The CDR3 has 13 amino acids. Germline CDR1 MNHEY, CDR2 SMNVEV (reference sequence). V was pared by 6 bases and J by 3 bases, with 0 bases of the junction left unmatched. The CDR3 sequence: CASRGQGYNEQFF. The CDR3 coding sequence is TGTGCCAGCAGGGGACAGGGCTACAATGAGCAGTTCTTC.

The gene calls are TRBV4-3 and TRBJ2-7; 9 bases agree with TRBD1. The CDR3 extends over 16 amino acids. CDR1 and CDR2 from the germline V gene are LGHNA and YSLEER. Trimming at V came to 0 bases and at J to 4 bases, leaving 7 bases not matched to a gene. Written as DNA, the CDR3 is TGCGCCAGCAGCCAAGACCCGGGGACAGGGACTTACGAGCAGTACTTC. Translated, it gives CASSQDPGTGTYEQYF.

In its sample, this clone was seen many times. Distinct nucleotide sequences in the sample also encode this CDR3. This chain joins TRBV4-2 and TRBJ2-5; 8 bases match TRBD2. Trimming removed 0 bases from V and 1 base from J; junction bases left unmatched: 1. CDR1 LGHNA and CDR2 YNFKEQ come from the germline V gene. The CDR3 loop spans 15 amino acids. The CDR3 nucleotides read TGTGCCAGCAGCCAAGATCGGGGGGGCCAAGAGACCCAGTACTTC. Amino acid sequence: CASSQDRGGQETQYF.

This clone was observed a single time. The chain recombines TRBV5-1 with TRBJ2-1; 11 nucleotides agree with TRBD2. The length of the CDR3 is 16 residues. Germline-derived CDR1 and CDR2 are SGHRS and YFSETQ. The V segment lost 4 bases and the J segment 7 bases; nucleotides outside the gene matches: 10. CDR3 sequence: CASSPIAGGPVNEQFF. As DNA, the CDR3 is TGCGCCAGCAGCCCAATAGCGGGGGGGCCGGTAAATGAGCAGTTCTTC.

This chain links TRBV18 with TRBJ1-5; D is possibly TRBD1 (6 bases). Germline assignment: CDR1 KGHSH and CDR2 LQKENI. V lost 3 bases and J 3 bases, leaving 15 bases between the germline ends. The CDR3 runs 16 residues. The CDR3 DNA sequence: TGTGCCAGCTCACCGTCCGGGACATCCATCAATCAGCCCCAGCATTTT. It specifies CASSPSGTSINQPQHF. Full variable domain (missing parts from reference TRBV18 and TRBJ1-5): NAGVMQNPRHLVRRRGQEARLRCSPMKGHSHVYWYRQLPEEGLKFMVYLQKENIIDESGMPKERFSAEFPKEGPSILRIQQVVRGDSAAYFCASSPSGTSINQPQHFGDGTRLSIL.

This clone was found once. This chain links TRBV15 with TRBJ1-6; 8 bases fit TRBD1. The CDR3 has 15 residues. The ends lost 3 bases at V and 9 bases at J; junction bases unmatched: 7. CDR1 and CDR2 from the germline V gene are LNHNV and YYDKDF (reference sequence). The CDR3, as DNA: TGTGCCACCAGCAGGGACCAGGGGGCCAGTTCACCCCTCCACTTT. Its protein product is CATSRDQGASSPLHF.

The chain recombines TRBV28 with TRBJ2-7; D call uncertain. V was cut by 3 bases and J by 4 bases, with 16 bases left in between. The length of the CDR3 is 15 residues. Germline CDR1 and CDR2: MDHEN and SYDVKM. CDR3 region: CASSFARVLTYEQYF. The CDR3, as DNA: TGTGCCAGCAGTTTTGCTCGGGTCCTTACTTACGAGCAGTACTTC.

The CDR3 spells CASSLTGPAEKLFF. CDR3 DNA sequence: TGTGCCAGCAGCTTGACAGGGCCGGCTGAAAAACTGTTTTTT. The chain carries TRBV11-1 and TRBJ1-4; the match to TRBD1 covers 7 bases. This CDR3 comprises 14 residues. Germline trimming cut 3 bases from V and 7 bases from J; bases unmatched to any gene: 5. The germline V gene has CDR1 SGHAT and CDR2 FQDESV (reference sequence).

The rearrangement uses TRBV27 and TRBJ1-2; D might be TRBD1 (6 bases). This CDR3 contains 12 residues. Germline CDR1 and CDR2: MNHEY and SMNVEV (reference sequence). V lost 4 bases to trimming and J lost 7 bases, with 10 bases between them. The CDR3 nucleotides are TGTGCCAGCAGTTCTCAGGGGTCTGGCTACACCTTC. This sequence encodes CASSSQGSGYTF.

This clone has just one count. V and J are TRBV9 and TRBJ2-7, with 7 nucleotides matching TRBD2. The CDR3 runs 15 residues. V lost 0 bases to trimming and J lost 1 base; unmatched junction nucleotides: 4. Germline V gene sequence: CDR1 SGDLS, CDR2 YYNGEE. CDR3: CASSVESGASYEQYF. CDR3 DNA sequence: TGTGCCAGCAGCGTAGAAAGCGGGGCTTCCTACGAGCAGTACTTC. Complete variable domain (other parts from reference TRBV9 and TRBJ2-7): DSGVTQTPKHLITATGQRVTLRCSPRSGDLSVYWYQQSLDQGLQFLIQYYNGEERAKGNILERFSAQQFPDLHSELNLSSLELGDSALYFCASSVESGASYEQYFGPGTRLTVT.

This sequence joins TRBV29-1 and TRBJ2-1; TRBD2 agrees at 13 bases. Looked up from germline, CDR1 is SQVTM and CDR2 is ANQGSEA. This CDR3 is 17 amino acids long. V lost 4 bases and J lost 0; bases outside the gene matches: 6. The CDR3 DNA sequence: TGCAGCGTTGTGAAGGGACTAGCGGGGAGCTCCTACAATGAGCAGTTCTTC. Protein: CSVVKGLAGSSYNEQFF.

The CDR3 loop is CASSGQGVYGYTF. The CDR3 DNA reads TGTGCCAGCAGTGGACAGGGGGTGTATGGCTACACCTTC. The chain joins TRBV6-5 to TRBJ1-2, with TRBD1 matching over 10 bases. V dropped 5 bases and J dropped 5; count of bases not matched to a gene: 2. The length of the CDR3 is 13 residues. Germline-derived CDR1 and CDR2 are MNHEY and SVGAGI.

The V gene is TRBV6-1, the J gene TRBJ1-4, with a weak D call TRBD1 (6 bases). Trimming left V 5 bases short and J 8 bases short, with 12 bases between. The CDR3 spans 13 residues. Germline V lookup: CDR1 MNHNS, CDR2 SASEGT. CDR3 amino acids: CASSRDQGEKLFF. CDR3 coding DNA: TGTGCCAGCAGTAGGGACCAGGGGGAAAAACTGTTTTTT.